This TCR beta chain was sequenced in a study of vaccination and CD4 T cells after COVID-19. The study's findings and limits: Analysis of convalescent patients found that 304 of 307 vaccine-specific clones were spike mono-reactive.

V shed 5 bases and J shed 0 bases, with 11 bases lying between them. CDR3 length: 14 amino acids. Germline V lookup: CDR1 MNHEY, CDR2 SMNVEV (reference sequence). On this clonotype itself: Its target is unknown.

The study sequenced cultured CD4+ T cell DNA using the Oncomine TCR Beta short-read assay. MiXCR was run by TCRdb on the PCR reads, yielding one entry per CDR3 protein. This sample has 20,000 to 30,000 distinct CDR3 sequences, with around 45% found just once. Treatment: roughly 11-day PBMC culture with coronavirus spike peptide pools or control peptides (ViraFEST assay). The rearrangement uses TRBV27 and TRBJ2-7, with D perhaps matching TRBD1 or TRBD2 (5 bases each). This TCR was recovered from a human donor who had recovered from COVID-19. Source material: CD4+ T cells from blood, cultured in vitro. CDR3 protein: CASSVSGLSYEQYF. As DNA, the CDR3 is TGTGCCAGCAGTGTCTCGGGGCTCTCCTACGAGCAGTACTTC.